The rows below give T cell receptor beta chains drawn from one sample of a study of siplizumab effects on memory and regulatory T cells. TCRdb's table, derived via immunoSEQ multiplex PCR, lists solely in-frame clones and lacks some. The sample holds about 82,000 clones; 87% are singletons and the top ten take approximately 1.5%. Material: Tregs sorted from blood. The receptors here all came from a human donor in good health. Each CDR3 is given with its conserved first and last residue. The order of the fields is D gene, J gene, V gene, CDR3 length, clone size, CDR3 protein, CDR3 DNA. D genes are given only for firm matches. The listing skips clone size in some rows; elsewhere it reads once, few, many or a size class.

. TRBJ1-1 TRBV5-1 14 . CASSLTGTNTEAFF TGCGCCAGCAGCTTGACCGGGACAAACACTGAAGCTTTCTTT
. TRBJ1-4 TRBV6-1 17 . CASSEGWGDATNEKLFF TGTGCCAGCAGTGAAGGGTGGGGAGATGCAACTAATGAAAAACTGTTTTTT
TRBD2 TRBJ2-5 TRBV7-2 16 once CASSLGLAGGQETQYF TGTGCCAGCAGCTTGGGACTAGCGGGGGGCCAAGAGACCCAGTACTTC
. TRBJ2-5 TRBV11-2 11 . CASSPGRRMYF TGTGCCAGCAGCCCTGGCCGGAGGATGTACTTC
. TRBJ2-7 TRBV5-5 15 . CASSFMSGSSYEQYF TGTGCCAGCAGCTTTATGTCAGGAAGCTCCTACGAGCAGTACTTC
TRBD1 TRBJ2-3 TRBV7-3 13 once CASSRQGADTQYF TGTGCCAGCAGCCGACAGGGTGCAGATACGCAGTATTTT
. TRBJ2-7 TRBV6-5 13 . CASRQVYLGEQYF TGTGCCAGCAGGCAGGTCTACCTGGGCGAGCAGTACTTC
. TRBJ2-3 TRBV9 15 . CASSASGGIADTQYF TGTGCCAGCAGCGCTAGTGGGGGGATCGCAGATACGCAGTATTTT
. TRBJ2-3 TRBV7-6 15 . CASSLGGQHTDTQYF TGTGCCAGCAGCTTAGGAGGCCAACACACAGATACGCAGTATTTT
. TRBJ2-1 TRBV7-6 15 . CASSFSSPPYNEQFF TGTGCCAGCAGCTTCTCCTCCCCCCCCTACAATGAGCAGTTCTTC
. TRBJ2-7 TRBV2 12 . CASRMGVNEQYF TGTGCCAGCAGGATGGGGGTGAACGAGCAGTACTTC
TRBD2 TRBJ2-1 TRBV19 18 . CASSIGPSGGAGYNEQFF TGTGCCAGTAGTATAGGGCCTAGCGGGGGGGCCGGTTACAATGAGCAGTTCTTC
. TRBJ1-4 TRBV19 12 . CASSRSNEKLFF TGTGCCAGTAGCAGATCTAATGAAAAACTGTTTTTT
. TRBJ1-1 TRBV11-2 13 . CASSLPGGTEAFF TGTGCCAGCAGCTTACCGGGGGGCACTGAAGCTTTCTTT
TRBD2 TRBJ2-4 TRBV6-1 15 few CASSPSGGATNIQYF TGTGCCAGCAGTCCCAGCGGGGGGGCGACGAACATTCAGTACTTC
TRBD2 TRBJ2-2 TRBV7-8 16 . CASTWSGGPNTGELFF TGTGCCAGCACCTGGAGCGGGGGGCCTAACACCGGGGAGCTGTTTTTT
. TRBJ1-6 TRBV30 12 . CAWRSPNSPLHF TGTGCCTGGAGAAGTCCTAATTCACCCCTCCACTTT
. TRBJ2-1 TRBV5-1 13 . CASSLNVRNEQFF TGCGCCAGCAGCTTGAATGTCCGCAATGAGCAGTTCTTC
. TRBJ1-1 TRBV19 14 . CASSMTRVNTEAFF TGTGCCAGTAGTATGACACGGGTGAACACTGAAGCTTTCTTT
. TRBJ1-6 TRBV6-4 15 . CASSEGASFHSPLHF TGTGCCAGCAGTGAAGGGGCTAGCTTTCATTCACCCCTCCACTTT
. TRBJ2-5 TRBV28 14 . CASSNREEEETQYF TGTGCCAGCAGTAACCGGGAAGAGGAAGAGACCCAGTACTTC
TRBD2 TRBJ2-1 TRBV6-1 17 . CASSDKSSGGAGNEQFF TGTGCCAGCAGTGATAAGTCTAGCGGGGGGGCCGGTAATGAGCAGTTCTTC
. TRBJ2-1 TRBV28 13 . CASSFSRYNEQFF TGTGCCAGCAGTTTCTCCCGTTACAATGAGCAGTTCTTC
. TRBJ1-1 TRBV10-3 16 . CAIRAHRLSKWTEAFF TGTGCCATCAGGGCGCACAGGCTATCTAAGTGGACTGAAGCTTTCTTT
. TRBJ1-2 TRBV6-5 14 . CASSLGERGYGYTF TGTGCCAGCAGTCTGGGGGAGCGGGGCTATGGCTACACCTTC
. TRBJ1-6 TRBV2 14 few CASSDGVGNSPLHF TGTGCCAGCAGTGACGGAGTGGGAAATTCACCCCTCCACTTT
TRBD2 TRBJ2-3 TRBV28 20 . CASSGLVSGRSGGDTDTQYF TGTGCCAGCAGTGGACTGGTGTCCGGTCGTAGCGGGGGAGACACAGATACGCAGTATTTT
. TRBJ2-7 TRBV7-2 14 . CASSPATRPYEQYF TGTGCCAGCAGCCCCGCGACTAGACCCTACGAGCAGTACTTC
TRBD2 TRBJ2-3 TRBV6-4 16 . CASSDSSGGGGDTQYF TGTGCCAGCAGTGACAGTAGCGGGGGGGGCGGCGATACGCAGTATTTT
. TRBJ1-1 TRBV20-1 10 . CSAYDTEAFF TGCAGTGCCTATGACACTGAAGCTTTCTTT
. TRBJ2-1 TRBV5-1 11 . CASSLRGKQFF TGCGCCAGCAGCTTGAGGGGGAAGCAGTTCTTC
. TRBJ2-2 TRBV6-6 15 . CASSSRVPNTGELFF TGTGCCAGCAGTTCCCGGGTCCCGAACACCGGGGAGCTGTTTTTT
TRBD2 TRBJ2-7 TRBV4-2 15 . CASSHGTSGGYEQYF TGTGCCAGCAGCCACGGGACTAGCGGGGGCTACGAGCAGTACTTC
TRBD2 TRBJ2-1 TRBV7-3 16 . CASSPWGSGGNNEQFF TGTGCCAGCAGCCCGTGGGGTAGCGGGGGGAACAATGAGCAGTTCTTC
. TRBJ1-3 TRBV18 17 . CASSPAIPGRSGNTIYF TGTGCCAGCTCACCCGCCATCCCGGGGCGCTCTGGAAACACCATATATTTT
. TRBJ2-2 TRBV7-6 14 . CASSLVGSAGELFF TGTGCCAGCAGCTTAGTGGGGTCGGCCGGGGAGCTGTTTTTT
. TRBJ1-1 TRBV5-1 14 . CASSLVAANTEAFF TGCGCCAGCAGCTTGGTGGCAGCTAACACTGAAGCTTTCTTT
TRBD2 TRBJ2-1 TRBV4-1 16 . CASSQAGSGGSPGQFF TGCGCCAGCAGCCAAGCTGGGAGCGGGGGCAGTCCGGGGCAGTTCTTC
. TRBJ1-6 TRBV11-2 16 . CASSLDPVTGNSPLHF TGTGCCAGCAGCTTAGATCCAGTGACAGGCAATTCACCCCTCCACTTT
TRBD1 TRBJ2-1 TRBV2 15 . CASSDSGGAYNEQFF TGTGCCAGCAGTGATTCAGGGGGCGCCTACAATGAGCAGTTCTTC
TRBD1 TRBJ1-2 TRBV11-2 14 . CASSSLGTGLGYTF TGTGCCAGCAGCTCTTTAGGGACAGGGTTGGGCTACACCTTC
TRBD1 TRBJ1-2 TRBV28 15 . CASSSTGGLNYGYTF TGTGCCAGCAGTTCAACAGGGGGCCTGAACTATGGCTACACCTTC
. TRBJ1-3 TRBV23-1 15 . CASSQSGGSGNTIYF TGCGCCAGCAGTCAGTCCGGGGGCTCTGGAAACACCATATATTTT
. TRBJ2-7 TRBV7-8 15 . CASSLGPGGSYEQYF TGTGCCAGCAGCTTAGGACCAGGGGGGTCCTACGAGCAGTACTTC
. TRBJ1-1 TRBV27 16 . CASSRRLGVGRTEAFF TGTGCCAGCAGTCGCCGGTTGGGGGTGGGTCGGACTGAAGCTTTCTTT
TRBD2 TRBJ2-3 TRBV5-1 13 . CASASGHTDTQYF TGCGCCAGCGCTAGCGGGCACACAGATACGCAGTATTTT
. TRBJ1-1 TRBV10-3 13 . CAIWSGRGTEAFF TGTGCCATCTGGAGCGGTAGGGGCACTGAAGCTTTCTTT
TRBD1 TRBJ2-3 TRBV18 15 once CASSWTGASTDTQYF TGTGCCAGCTCCTGGACAGGGGCTAGCACAGATACGCAGTATTTT
. TRBJ2-3 TRBV11-3 14 . CASSLGTGSSPQYF TGTGCCAGCAGCTTAGGAACGGGAAGCTCTCCGCAGTATTTT
. TRBJ2-3 TRBV9 15 . CASSEVGRGADTQYF TGTGCCAGCAGCGAAGTGGGCAGGGGCGCAGATACGCAGTATTTT
TRBD2 TRBJ2-3 TRBV7-2 17 . CASSPWTSGSSTDTQYF TGTGCCAGCAGTCCGTGGACTAGCGGATCTAGCACAGATACGCAGTATTTT
. TRBJ1-2 TRBV7-2 16 . CASSPRAGRLTSGYTF TGTGCCAGCAGCCCCCGCGCAGGCCGCCTAACTAGTGGCTACACCTTC
. TRBJ1-5 TRBV7-9 12 . CATDSSNQPQHF TGTGCCACCGACAGTAGCAATCAGCCCCAGCATTTT
. TRBJ2-2 TRBV19 14 . CASSTVQGTGELFF TGTGCCAGTAGTACCGTGCAGGGCACCGGGGAGCTGTTTTTT
. TRBJ1-2 TRBV29-1 15 . CSVAGLGYTNYGYTF TGCAGCGTTGCGGGGCTAGGGTATACTAACTATGGCTACACCTTC
. TRBJ2-2 TRBV19 15 . CASNMKRGNTGELFF TGTGCCAGTAATATGAAGAGGGGGAACACCGGGGAGCTGTTTTTT
. TRBJ2-1 TRBV29-1 12 . CSGGLWPNEQFF TGCAGCGGAGGGCTTTGGCCCAATGAGCAGTTCTTC
. TRBJ1-1 TRBV27 14 . CASSLLVGNTEAFF TGTGCCAGCAGTTTATTGGTCGGGAACACTGAAGCTTTCTTT
. TRBJ2-1 TRBV7-2 13 . CASSPGEVNEQFF TGTGCCAGCAGCCCAGGTGAAGTAAATGAGCAGTTCTTC